This entry lists 3 T cell receptor beta chains sequenced from one sample in a study of shared clonotypes between healthy human individuals. TCRdb keeps only in-frame clones here, not all; method: immunoSEQ multiplex PCR. This table has 2,500,000 or so clones, approximately 92% appearing once. The specimen sequenced was naive CD4+ T cells sorted from blood. Subset noted: CD45RA+ positively selected. The receptor set was obtained from a man aged 18-30 years in good health.

On this clone itself: Different DNA sequences within this sample yield the same CDR3. The V call is TRBV6-5, the J call TRBJ1-3, with D perhaps matching TRBD1 (6 bases). V dropped 6 bases and J dropped 0 bases, with 12 bases sitting between them. This CDR3 contains 15 residues. The germline V gene encodes CDR1 MNHEY and CDR2 SVGAGI. This chain's CDR3 is CASSPTGHSGNTIYF. CDR3 in DNA: TGTGCCAGCAGCCCGACGGGACACTCTGGAAACACCATATATTTT.

The CDR3 here is CASSLRTSGSRNTQYF. The CDR3 nucleotides are TGTGCCAGCAGCCTCCGGACTAGCGGGAGTAGGAATACGCAGTATTTT. The rearrangement links TRBV7-2 to TRBJ2-3; 13 bases are shared with TRBD2. CDR1 and CDR2 from the germline V gene are SGHTA and FQGNSA. The CDR3 sequence is 16 residues long. V lost 5 bases to trimming and J lost 7 bases; unmatched junction nucleotides: 9.

The chain joins TRBV10-3 to TRBJ1-4; 7 nucleotides align to TRBD1. The V gene end was trimmed by 6 bases and the J gene end by 3 bases; junction bases not matched to a gene: 4. The CDR3 is 14 amino acids. Germline V gene lookup returns CDR1 ENHRY and CDR2 SYGVKD. CDR3 loop: CAIRGDSSNEKLFF. Written as DNA, the CDR3 is TGTGCCATCAGGGGGGACAGTTCTAATGAAAAACTGTTTTTT.